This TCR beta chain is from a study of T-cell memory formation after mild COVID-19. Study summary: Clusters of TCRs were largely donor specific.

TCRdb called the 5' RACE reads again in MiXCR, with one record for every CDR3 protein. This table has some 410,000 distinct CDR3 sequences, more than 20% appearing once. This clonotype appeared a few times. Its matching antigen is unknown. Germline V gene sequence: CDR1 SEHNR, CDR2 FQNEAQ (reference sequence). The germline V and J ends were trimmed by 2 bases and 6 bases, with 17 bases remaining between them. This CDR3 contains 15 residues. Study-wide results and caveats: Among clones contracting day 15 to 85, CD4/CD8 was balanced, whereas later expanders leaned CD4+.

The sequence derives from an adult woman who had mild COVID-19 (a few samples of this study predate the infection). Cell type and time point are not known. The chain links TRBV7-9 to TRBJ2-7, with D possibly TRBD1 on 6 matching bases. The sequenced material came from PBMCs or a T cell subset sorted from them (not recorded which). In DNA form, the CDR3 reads TGTGCCAGCAGCTTATGGCAGGGGAGTCTTTCCGAGCAGTACTTC. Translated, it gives CASSLWQGSLSEQYF.